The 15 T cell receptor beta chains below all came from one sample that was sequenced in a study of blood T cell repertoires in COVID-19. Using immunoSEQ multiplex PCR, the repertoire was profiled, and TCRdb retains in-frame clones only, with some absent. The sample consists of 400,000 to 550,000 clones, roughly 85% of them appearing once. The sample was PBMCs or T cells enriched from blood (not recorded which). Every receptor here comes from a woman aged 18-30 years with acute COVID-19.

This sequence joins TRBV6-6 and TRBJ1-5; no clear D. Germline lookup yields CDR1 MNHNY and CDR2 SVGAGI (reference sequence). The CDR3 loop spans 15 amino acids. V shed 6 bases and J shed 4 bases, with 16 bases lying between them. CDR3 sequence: CASSPDRGFNQPQHF. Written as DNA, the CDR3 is TGTGCCAGCAGCCCCGATCGAGGTTTTAATCAGCCCCAGCATTTT.

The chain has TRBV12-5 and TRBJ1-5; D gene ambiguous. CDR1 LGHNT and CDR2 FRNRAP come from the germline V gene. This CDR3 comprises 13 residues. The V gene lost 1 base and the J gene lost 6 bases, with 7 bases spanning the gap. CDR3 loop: CASGLGSGQPQHF. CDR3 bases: TGTGCTAGTGGTTTGGGCTCGGGTCAGCCCCAGCATTTT.

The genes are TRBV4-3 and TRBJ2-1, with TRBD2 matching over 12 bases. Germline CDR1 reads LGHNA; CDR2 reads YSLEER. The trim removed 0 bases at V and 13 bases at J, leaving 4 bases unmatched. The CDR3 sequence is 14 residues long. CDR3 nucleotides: TGCGCCAGCAGCCAAGATCGACTAGCGGGAGTCCAGTTCTTC. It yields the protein CASSQDRLAGVQFF.

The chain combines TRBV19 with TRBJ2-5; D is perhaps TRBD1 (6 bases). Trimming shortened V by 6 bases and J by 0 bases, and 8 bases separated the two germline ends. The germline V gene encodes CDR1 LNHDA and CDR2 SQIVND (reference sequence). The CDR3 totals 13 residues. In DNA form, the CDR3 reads TGTGCCAGTAGCACAGGGAACCAAGAGACCCAGTACTTC. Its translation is CASSTGNQETQYF.

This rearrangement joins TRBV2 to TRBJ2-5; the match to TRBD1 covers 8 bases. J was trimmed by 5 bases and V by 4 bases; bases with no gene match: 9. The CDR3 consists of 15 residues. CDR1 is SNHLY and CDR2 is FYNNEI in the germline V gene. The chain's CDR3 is CASSAVAGGWETQYF. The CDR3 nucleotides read TGTGCCAGCAGTGCCGTGGCAGGGGGCTGGGAGACCCAGTACTTC.

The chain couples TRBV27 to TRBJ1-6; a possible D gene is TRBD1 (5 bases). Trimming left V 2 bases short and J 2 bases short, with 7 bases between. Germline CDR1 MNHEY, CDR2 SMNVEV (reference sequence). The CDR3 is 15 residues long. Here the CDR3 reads CASSLGGTYNSPLHF. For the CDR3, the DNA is TGTGCCAGCAGTTTAGGGGGGACCTATAATTCACCCCTCCACTTT.

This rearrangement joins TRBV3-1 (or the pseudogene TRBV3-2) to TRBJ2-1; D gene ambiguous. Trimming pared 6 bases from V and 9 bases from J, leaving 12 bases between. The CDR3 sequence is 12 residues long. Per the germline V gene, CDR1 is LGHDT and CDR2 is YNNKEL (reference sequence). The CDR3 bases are TGTGCCAGCAGTTACTCCCAGCGTGAGCAGTTCTTC. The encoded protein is CASSYSQREQFF.

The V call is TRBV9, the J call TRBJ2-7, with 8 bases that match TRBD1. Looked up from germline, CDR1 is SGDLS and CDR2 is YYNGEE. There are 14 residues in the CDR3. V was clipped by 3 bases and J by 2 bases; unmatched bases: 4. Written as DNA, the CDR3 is TGTGCCAGCAGCGGGGGACAGGCCCCCTACGAGCAGTACTTC. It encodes CASSGGQAPYEQYF.

The CDR3, as DNA: TGCGCCAGCAGCTTGGACCCGGTGTACTACGAGCAGTACTTC. It encodes CASSLDPVYYEQYF. This chain links TRBV5-1 with TRBJ2-7, with D uncertain. The length of the CDR3 is 14 residues. Germline-derived CDR1 and CDR2 are SGHRS and YFSETQ. V shed 0 bases and J shed 3 bases, with 10 bases lying between them.

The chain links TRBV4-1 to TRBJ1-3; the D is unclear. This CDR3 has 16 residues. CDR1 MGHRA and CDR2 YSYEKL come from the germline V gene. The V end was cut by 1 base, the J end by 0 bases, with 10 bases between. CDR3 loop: CASSQVTVNSGNTIYF. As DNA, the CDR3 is TGCGCCAGCAGCCAAGTAACAGTGAACTCTGGAAACACCATATATTTT.

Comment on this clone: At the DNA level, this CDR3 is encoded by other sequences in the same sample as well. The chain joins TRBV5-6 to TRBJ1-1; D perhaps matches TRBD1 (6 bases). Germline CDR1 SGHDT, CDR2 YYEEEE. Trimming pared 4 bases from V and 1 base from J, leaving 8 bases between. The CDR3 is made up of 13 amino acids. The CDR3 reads CASSLRGNTEAFF. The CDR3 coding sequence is TGTGCCAGCAGCCTCAGGGGGAACACTGAAGCTTTCTTT.

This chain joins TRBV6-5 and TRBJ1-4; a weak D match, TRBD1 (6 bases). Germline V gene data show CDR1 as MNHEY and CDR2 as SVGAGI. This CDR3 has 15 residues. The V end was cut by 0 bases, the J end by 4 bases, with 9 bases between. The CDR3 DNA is TGTGCCAGCAGTTACTCAGGGGGGGATAATGAAAAACTGTTTTTT. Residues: CASSYSGGDNEKLFF.

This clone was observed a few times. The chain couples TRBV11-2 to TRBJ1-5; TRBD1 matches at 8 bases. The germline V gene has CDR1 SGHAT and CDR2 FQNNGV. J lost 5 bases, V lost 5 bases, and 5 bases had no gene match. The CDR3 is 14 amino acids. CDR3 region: CASSRGTGYQPQHF. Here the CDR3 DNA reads TGTGCCAGCAGCCGTGGGACAGGATATCAGCCCCAGCATTTT. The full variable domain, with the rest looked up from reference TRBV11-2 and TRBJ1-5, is EAGVAQSPRYKIIEKRQSVAFWCNPISGHATLYWYQQILGQGPKLLIQFQNNGVVDDSQLPKDRFSAERLKGVDSTLKIQPAKLEDSAVYLCASSRGTGYQPQHFGDGTRLSIL.

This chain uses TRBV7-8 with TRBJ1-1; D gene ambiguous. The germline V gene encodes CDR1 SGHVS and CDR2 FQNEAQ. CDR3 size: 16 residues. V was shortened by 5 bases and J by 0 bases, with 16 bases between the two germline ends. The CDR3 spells CASSALNIALNTEAFF. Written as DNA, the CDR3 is TGTGCCAGCAGCGCCTTAAATATCGCGCTGAACACTGAAGCTTTCTTT.

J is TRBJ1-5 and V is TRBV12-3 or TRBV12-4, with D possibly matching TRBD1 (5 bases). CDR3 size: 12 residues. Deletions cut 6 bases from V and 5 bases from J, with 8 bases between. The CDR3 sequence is CASRSGYQPQHF. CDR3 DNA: TGTGCCAGCAGATCAGGGTATCAGCCCCAGCATTTT.